Following are 17 T cell receptor beta chains from one sample sequenced in a study of PD-1 blockade in classical Hodgkin lymphoma. Measured with immunoSEQ multiplex PCR; TCRdb has only the in-frame clones, and not every one. The sample has 29,000 or so clones, approximately 74% seen once. Relapses following autologous stem cell transplantation were seen in all patients, with brentuximab vedotin exposure varying. Material: peripheral blood mononuclear cells (PBMCs), obtained before the second cycle of nivolumab. The origin of the receptors is a human donor with classical Hodgkin lymphoma.

The genes are TRBV5-4 and TRBJ2-7, with TRBD2 matching 14 bases. The CDR3 contains 15 residues. The V and J ends lost 2 bases and 3 bases, in that order; junction bases with no gene match: 1. CDR1 and CDR2 (germline): SGHNT, YYREEE (reference sequence). CDR3 nucleotide sequence: TGTGCCAGCAGCTTCGGGACTAGCGGGGGCTACGAGCAGTACTTC. Its protein is CASSFGTSGGYEQYF.

The chain has TRBV6-1 and TRBJ2-4; D is unresolved. Trimming cost V 4 bases and J 1 base, with 2 bases left between them. The germline V gene has CDR1 MNHNS and CDR2 SASEGT. CDR3 length: 12 amino acids. DNA of the CDR3: TGTGCCAGCAGTGCGGCCAAAAACATTCAGTACTTC. Protein product: CASSAAKNIQYF.

The genes are TRBV7-9 and TRBJ2-5; tentatively, D is TRBD2 (5 bases). The CDR3 sequence is 12 residues long. The V gene's germline CDR1 is SEHNR and CDR2 FQNEAQ (reference sequence). V was trimmed by 4 bases and J by 4 bases, leaving 7 bases between them. The CDR3 spells CASSYTRETQYF. CDR3 in DNA: TGTGCCAGCAGCTACACTAGAGAGACCCAGTACTTC.

The chain employs TRBV6-5 and TRBJ2-7; possible D gene TRBD1, 5 bases. V was pared by 2 bases and J by 0 bases, with 5 bases between. The germline CDR1 and CDR2 sequences are MNHEY and SVGAGI. The CDR3 length is 13 residues. CDR3 loop: CASSYRGSYEQYF. Written as DNA, the CDR3 is TGTGCCAGCAGTTACAGGGGCTCCTACGAGCAGTACTTC.

This clone was recorded once. This chain uses TRBV5-1 with TRBJ1-2; 9 bases fit TRBD1. The germline gives CDR1 SGHRS, CDR2 YFSETQ. The V segment lost 0 bases and the J segment 8 bases; nucleotides outside the gene matches: 5. CDR3 length: 14 residues. This CDR3 is CASSLEDRGGGYTF. CDR3 DNA sequence: TGCGCCAGCAGCTTGGAGGACAGGGGCGGGGGCTACACCTTC.

This clone was observed a handful of times. The chain joins TRBV6-6 to TRBJ2-1; 9 nucleotides agree with TRBD2. The germline gives CDR1 MNHNY, CDR2 SVGAGI (reference sequence). V shed 2 bases, J shed 7 bases, and the junction held 6 bases outside the gene matches. CDR3 length: 15 residues. CDR3 nucleotides: TGTGCCAGCAGTTACGATAGCGGGGGTGGGAATGAGCAGTTCTTC. This gives the protein CASSYDSGGGNEQFF.

The V call is TRBV6-5, the J call TRBJ2-1; 8 bases map to TRBD2. After removal of 2 bases from V and 10 bases from J, the junction contained 10 bases not matched to a gene. This CDR3 has 15 amino acids. Germline V gene lookup returns CDR1 MNHEY and CDR2 SVGAGI. The CDR3 DNA is TGTGCCAGCAGTTACAGGGCGGGGGGACTAACCGAGCAGTTCTTC. Protein: CASSYRAGGLTEQFF.

This clone appeared a few times. This chain joins TRBV7-2 and TRBJ2-7, with 7 bases identical to TRBD1. The CDR3 has 15 residues. The V segment lost 5 bases and the J segment 5 bases; nucleotides outside the gene matches: 12. Germline V gene lookup returns CDR1 SGHTA and CDR2 FQGNSA. The CDR3 nucleotides are TGTGCCAGCAGCCCTTGGACAGGAAATTTTCACGAGCAGTACTTC. The encoded protein is CASSPWTGNFHEQYF.

This clone is a singleton in its sample. The V and J genes are TRBV28 and TRBJ1-5; D not resolved. This CDR3 contains 14 residues. Between the trimmed V and J ends, which lost 4 bases and 3 bases, there was a span of 10 bases. Per the germline V gene, CDR1 is MDHEN and CDR2 is SYDVKM. CDR3 sequence (DNA): TGTGCCAGCAGTTACGTCAATGTCAATCAGCCCCAGCATTTT. As protein: CASSYVNVNQPQHF. Full variable domain (remainder filled in from reference TRBV28 and TRBJ1-5): DVKVTQSSRYLVKRTGEKVFLECVQDMDHENMFWYRQDPGLGLRLIYFSYDVKMKEKGDIPEGYSVSREKKERFSLILESASTNQTSMYLCASSYVNVNQPQHFGDGTRLSIL.

The rearrangement uses TRBV2 and TRBJ2-7, with 9 nucleotides matching TRBD1. J gave up 2 bases and V 7 bases, and 3 bases lay outside the gene matches. The CDR3 contains 13 residues. Germline V CDR1 and CDR2: SNHLY, FYNNEI. CDR3 loop: CASTGTGTYEQYF. The CDR3 nucleotides read TGTGCCAGCACCGGGACAGGGACCTACGAGCAGTACTTC.

This chain links TRBV19 with TRBJ2-1; D gene ambiguous. There are 14 residues in the CDR3. CDR1 is LNHDA and CDR2 is SQIVND in the germline V gene (reference sequence). The V end was cut by 3 bases, the J end by 5 bases, with 11 bases between. CDR3: CASSISNPHNEQFF. CDR3 nucleotide sequence: TGTGCCAGTAGTATCAGTAACCCTCACAATGAGCAGTTCTTC.

The chain joins TRBV5-1 to TRBJ1-5, with a tentative D call TRBD1 (5 bases). Germline loops: CDR1 SGHRS, CDR2 YFSETQ. V was clipped by 0 bases and J by 2 bases, with 9 bases between them. CDR3 size: 15 residues. The CDR3 region has the DNA TGCGCCAGCAGCTTGGGGGGGATCGGCAATCAGCCCCAGCATTTT. It is translated as CASSLGGIGNQPQHF.

This clone was seen more than once but under ten times. The chain links TRBV30 to TRBJ1-1, with D possibly TRBD1 on 5 matching bases. Germline V lookup: CDR1 GTSNPN, CDR2 SVGIG (reference sequence). Trimming pared 4 bases from V and 4 bases from J, leaving 13 bases between. The CDR3 sequence is 13 residues long. The CDR3 sequence: CAWKKGSGTEAFF. DNA of the CDR3: TGTGCCTGGAAAAAGGGGAGCGGCACTGAAGCTTTCTTT.

The chain combines TRBV27 with TRBJ2-2; 7 bases are a match to TRBD1. V gave up 5 bases and J gave up 7 bases; unmatched junction bases: 7. Per germline, CDR1 MNHEY and CDR2 SMNVEV (reference sequence). The CDR3 spans 14 residues. This chain's CDR3 is CASSLYRGGGELFF. The CDR3 region has the DNA TGTGCCAGCAGTCTCTACAGGGGTGGCGGGGAGCTGTTTTTT.

This chain links TRBV5-1 with TRBJ1-1; the D is unclear. V dropped 4 bases and J dropped 0 bases, with 7 bases sitting between them. This CDR3 spans 13 amino acids. Germline CDR1 SGHRS, CDR2 YFSETQ. CDR3: CASSLRLNTEAFF. The CDR3 coding sequence is TGCGCCAGCAGCCTTAGGCTGAACACTGAAGCTTTCTTT. Looking up the rest from reference TRBV5-1 and TRBJ1-1 gives the full variable domain: KAGVTQTPRYLIKTRGQQVTLSCSPISGHRSVSWYQQTPGQGLQFLFEYFSETQRNKGNFPGRFSGRQFSNSRSEMNVSTLELGDSALYLCASSLRLNTEAFFGQGTRLTVV.

The rearrangement uses TRBV5-8 and TRBJ2-7; maybe TRBD2 (5 bases). Germline CDR1 SGHTS, CDR2 YDEGEE. The V gene lost 3 bases and the J gene lost 9 bases, with 22 bases spanning the gap. This CDR3 region has 15 residues. The DNA of the CDR3 is TGTGCCAGCAGCTCCCAGGCGGGTGTTCCCCCGACGCAGTACTTC. Its protein product is CASSSQAGVPPTQYF.

This clone was detected a few times. This chain links TRBV19 with TRBJ1-4, with a weak D call TRBD1 (5 bases). The CDR3 covers 17 residues. Trimming removed 6 bases from V and 4 bases from J, with 21 bases in between. CDR1 LNHDA and CDR2 SQIVND come from the germline V gene (reference sequence). Here the CDR3 DNA reads TGTGCCAGTAGAAGATGGGCCTCAGGGTCCCTTAATGAAAAACTGTTTTTT. Encoded protein: CASRRWASGSLNEKLFF.